This T cell receptor (beta chain) was captured in a study of Ad26.COV2.S vaccination and SARS-CoV-2 variants. In the study overall: The trial was COV1001 and the donor's arm was Ad26.COV2.S. Findings and limits, study-wide: It was found that vaccine and placebo recipients had similar non-spike TCR breadth. People given the vaccine had a wider spike-specific TCR breadth than placebo recipients did. Analyses that measured TCR breadth and depth may have underestimated total T cell responses.

Note on this clone: Its antigen is as yet unknown.

The data were produced by immunoSEQ multiplex PCR, yet TCRdb's version contains in-frame clones alone and is incomplete. The data show about 420,000 clones, with approximately 90% seen just once and approximately 4% held by the top ten. This CDR3 is built from 11 residues. V shed 6 bases and J shed 8 bases, with 10 bases lying between them. Treatment here: some 20 received Ad26.COV2.S at low or high dose, single or two shots; about 5 received placebo; per-sample allocation not given. Sampling took place 63 days after the first vaccine or placebo injection. This material consisted of peripheral blood, taken in a trial of Ad26.COV2.S vaccine versus placebo. This TCR came from a person between 18 and 65 years old who received the Ad26.COV2.S COVID-19 vaccine or a placebo. The chain recombines TRBV12-3 or TRBV12-4 with TRBJ1-2, with TRBD1 as a possible D gene (6 bases). The CDR3 is CASRGGNGYTF. Here the CDR3 DNA reads TGTGCCAGCAGAGGGGGGAACGGCTACACCTTC.